This T cell receptor beta chain was captured in a study of graft-versus-host responses after intestinal transplantation (dated by TCRdb to the early 2020s). With respect to the entire study: Multivisceral, liver-intestinal, or isolated intestinal transplants were received by the recipients. All recipients received anti-thymocyte globulin induction followed by maintenance tacrolimus and steroids for roughly three years. Bulk TCR-beta CDR3 sequencing was used to track graft-versus-host and host-versus-graft alloreactive T cell clones in the graft, circulation and bone marrow after intestinal transplantation. Alloreactive clones were identified by sequencing pre-transplant mixed lymphocyte reaction products and comparing these products with unstimulated pre-transplant donor and recipient T cells. Of the 20 to 30 intestinal transplant recipients enrolled in the cohort, one of whom was a retransplant, a few patients without pretransplant specimens were excluded. A peak of at least 4% donor T cells among recipient peripheral blood mononuclear cells was the definition used for donor T cell macrochimerism. Instead of going to the commercial service, samples from a few later patients were sequenced in-house on an Illumina MiSeq and processed with MiXCR. Findings and caveats that apply to the study as a whole: The relatively low number and heterogeneity of intestinal transplant patients limited the conclusions. Patients with donor T cell macrochimerism had high GvH to HvG T cell clonal ratios in their allografts. Peak levels of circulating GvH clones were associated with declines in HvG clones early after transplant. GvH clones were found in recipient bone marrow, and some of the GvH clones appeared earlier in ileal mucosa or blood, which is consistent with an intestinal mucosal origin.

There are 16 amino acids in the CDR3, from cysteine to phenylalanine inclusive. The read is trimmed to its CDR3 DNA, 48 bases read in frame from base 1. The library was obtained by the immunoSEQ multiplex PCR assay. Adaptive Biotechnologies carried out high-throughput TCR-beta CDR3 sequencing of genomic DNA for most patients. For the original study's pipeline: Adaptive's ImmunoSEQ software supplied the TCR sequencing data for roughly 17 patients, while MiXCR and VDJtools were used to process a few other patients. CDR3 nucleotide sequences shared by donor and recipient were removed because the origin of these sequences could not be assigned. Alloreactive clones required at least 2-fold expansion over unstimulated cells and minimum CFSE-low frequency of 0.002% (template counts) or 0.001% (read counts). Clones were considered mappable if detected in sequenced pre-transplant spleen, lymph node, or MLR CFSE-low populations of the donor or recipient. The cumulative frequency of alloreactive clones was calculated as a percentage of all sequences, weighted by copy number. TCRdb carries this immuneACCESS record with in-frame sequences only. Its versions omit some clonotypes, under half of them owing to an unresolved V gene in the studies checked, with the rest unexplained. That table furnishes V, J and clone size, whereas the DNA furnished D and trimming. The sample records some 70,000 clones, roughly 90% of which are singletons. Roughly 6.7% of the sample is held by the ten biggest clonotypes.

A word on this clone: Its antigen is unknown. Base quality data are lacking; no much larger clone is found one base away.

After transplant, bone marrow was aspirated from the posterior iliac crest or from another site chosen by the physician. The receptor comes from a human patient who received an intestinal transplant, so some T cells may come from the graft donor. The sequencing here drew on bone marrow, taken less than 750 days after intestinal transplantation. The chain is made from TRBV21-1 and TRBJ2-3; TRBD2 reflects the table's D call only, with no check against the DNA. TRBV21-1 is a recognized pseudogene. The CDR3 region has the sequence CASSNPTSGRGDTQYF. The bases read TGTGCCAGCAGCAACCCGACTAGCGGGAGAGGAGATACGCAGTATTTT.